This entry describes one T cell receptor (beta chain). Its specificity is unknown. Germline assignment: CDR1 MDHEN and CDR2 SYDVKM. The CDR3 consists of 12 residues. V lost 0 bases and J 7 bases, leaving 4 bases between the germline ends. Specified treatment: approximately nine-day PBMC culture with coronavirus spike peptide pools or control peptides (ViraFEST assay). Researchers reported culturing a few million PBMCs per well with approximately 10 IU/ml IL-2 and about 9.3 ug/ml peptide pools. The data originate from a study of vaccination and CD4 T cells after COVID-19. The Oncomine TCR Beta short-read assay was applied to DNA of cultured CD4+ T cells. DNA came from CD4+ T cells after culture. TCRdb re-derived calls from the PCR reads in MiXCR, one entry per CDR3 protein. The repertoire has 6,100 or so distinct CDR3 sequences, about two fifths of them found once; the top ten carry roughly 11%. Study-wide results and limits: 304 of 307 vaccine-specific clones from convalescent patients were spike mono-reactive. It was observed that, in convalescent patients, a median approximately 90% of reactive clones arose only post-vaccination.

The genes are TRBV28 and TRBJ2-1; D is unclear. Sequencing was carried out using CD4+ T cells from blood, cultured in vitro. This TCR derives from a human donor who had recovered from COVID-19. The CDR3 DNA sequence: TGTGCCAGCAGTTTATGGGGTAATGAGCAGTTCTTC. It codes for CASSLWGNEQFF.